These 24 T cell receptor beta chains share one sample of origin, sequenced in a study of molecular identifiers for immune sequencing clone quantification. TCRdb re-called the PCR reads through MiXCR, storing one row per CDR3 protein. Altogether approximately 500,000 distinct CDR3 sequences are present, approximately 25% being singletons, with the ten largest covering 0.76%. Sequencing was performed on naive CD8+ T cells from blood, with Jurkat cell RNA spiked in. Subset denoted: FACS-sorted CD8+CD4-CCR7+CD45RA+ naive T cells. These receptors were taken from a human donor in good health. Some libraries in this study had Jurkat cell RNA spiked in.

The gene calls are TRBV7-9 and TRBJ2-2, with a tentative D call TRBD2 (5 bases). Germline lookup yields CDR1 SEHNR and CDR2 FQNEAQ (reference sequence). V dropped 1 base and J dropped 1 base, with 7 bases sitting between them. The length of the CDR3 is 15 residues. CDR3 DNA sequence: TGTGCCAGCAGCTTAGGGGAGAAGAACACCGGGGAGCTGTTTTTT. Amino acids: CASSLGEKNTGELFF.

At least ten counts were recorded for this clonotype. In nucleotides, the CDR3 is TGTGCCAGCAGTTACTCGACGGAGACCTACGAGCAGTACTTC. It yields the protein CASSYSTETYEQYF. This sequence joins TRBV6-2 or TRBV6-3 and TRBJ2-7; D unresolved. V lost 0 bases to trimming and J lost 2 bases, with 8 bases between them. The CDR3 covers 14 residues. Germline CDR1 and CDR2: MNHEY and SVGEGT.

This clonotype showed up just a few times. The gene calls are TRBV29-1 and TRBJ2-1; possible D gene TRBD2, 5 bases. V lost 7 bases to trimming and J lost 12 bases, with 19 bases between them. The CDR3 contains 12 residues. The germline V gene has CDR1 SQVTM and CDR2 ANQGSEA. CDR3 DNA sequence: TGCAGCGCTACGGACTCGATCGGAGGGCAGTTCTTC. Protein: CSATDSIGGQFF.

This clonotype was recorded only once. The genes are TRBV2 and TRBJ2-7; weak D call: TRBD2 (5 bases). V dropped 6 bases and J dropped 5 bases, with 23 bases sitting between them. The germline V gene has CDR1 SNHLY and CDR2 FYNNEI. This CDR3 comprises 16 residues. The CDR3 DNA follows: TGTGCCAGCAGCGATCACGGGCTAGCTGCCACCGACGAGCAGTACTTC. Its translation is CASSDHGLAATDEQYF.

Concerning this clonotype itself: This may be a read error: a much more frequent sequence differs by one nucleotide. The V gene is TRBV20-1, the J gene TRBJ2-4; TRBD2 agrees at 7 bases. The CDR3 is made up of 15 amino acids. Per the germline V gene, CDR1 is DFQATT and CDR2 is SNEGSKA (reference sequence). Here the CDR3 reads CSAITSEEAKNFQYF. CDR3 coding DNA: TGCAGTGCCATTACTAGCGAGGAAGCCAAAAACTTTCAGTACTTC.

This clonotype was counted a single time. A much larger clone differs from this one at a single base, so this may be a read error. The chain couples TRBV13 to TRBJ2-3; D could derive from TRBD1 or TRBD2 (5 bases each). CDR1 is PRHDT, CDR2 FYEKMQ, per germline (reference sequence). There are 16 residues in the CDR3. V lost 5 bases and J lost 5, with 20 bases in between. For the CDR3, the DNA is TGTGCCAGCAGCCTAAGTCCCGGGGCTCAGCGAGATACGCAGTATTTT. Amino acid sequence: CASSLSPGAQRDTQYF.

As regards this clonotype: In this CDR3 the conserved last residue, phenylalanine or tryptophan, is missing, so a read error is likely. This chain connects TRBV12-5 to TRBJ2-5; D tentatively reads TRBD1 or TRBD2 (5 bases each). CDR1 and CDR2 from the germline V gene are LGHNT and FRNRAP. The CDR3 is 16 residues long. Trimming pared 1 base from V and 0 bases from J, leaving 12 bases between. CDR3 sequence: CASGLAGTDYQETQYS. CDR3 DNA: TGTGCTAGTGGTTTGGCCGGGACCGATTACCAAGAGACCCAGTACTCC.

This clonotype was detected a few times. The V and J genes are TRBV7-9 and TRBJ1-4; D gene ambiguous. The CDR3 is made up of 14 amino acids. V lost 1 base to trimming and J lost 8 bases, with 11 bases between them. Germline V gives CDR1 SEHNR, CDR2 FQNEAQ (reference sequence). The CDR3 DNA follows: TGTGCCAGCAGCTTAGGCGGGATTAAGGAAAAACTGTTTTTT. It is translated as CASSLGGIKEKLFF.

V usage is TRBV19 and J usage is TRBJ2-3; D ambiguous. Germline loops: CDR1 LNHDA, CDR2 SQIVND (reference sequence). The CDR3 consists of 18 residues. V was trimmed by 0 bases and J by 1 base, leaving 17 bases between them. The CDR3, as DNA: TGTGCCAGTAGTATAGATCCCTCGTGGCGCCTCGGCACAGATACGCAGTATTTT. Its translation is CASSIDPSWRLGTDTQYF.

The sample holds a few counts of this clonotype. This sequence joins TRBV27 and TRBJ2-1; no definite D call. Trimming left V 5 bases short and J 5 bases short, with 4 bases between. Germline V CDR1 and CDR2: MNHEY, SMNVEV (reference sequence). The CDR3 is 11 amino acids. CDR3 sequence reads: CASSHHNEQFF. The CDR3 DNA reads TGTGCCAGCAGTCACCACAATGAGCAGTTCTTC.

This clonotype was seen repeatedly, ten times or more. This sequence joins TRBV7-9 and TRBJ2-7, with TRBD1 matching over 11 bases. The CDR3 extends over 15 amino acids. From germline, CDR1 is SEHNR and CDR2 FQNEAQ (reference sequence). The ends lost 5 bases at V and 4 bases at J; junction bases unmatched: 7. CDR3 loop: CASSPRTGGWYEQYF. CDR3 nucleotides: TGTGCCAGCAGCCCACGGACAGGGGGCTGGTACGAGCAGTACTTC.

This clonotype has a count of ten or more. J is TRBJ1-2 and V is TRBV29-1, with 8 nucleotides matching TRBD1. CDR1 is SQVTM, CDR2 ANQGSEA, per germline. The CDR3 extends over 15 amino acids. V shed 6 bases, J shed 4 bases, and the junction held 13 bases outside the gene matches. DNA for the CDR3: TGCAGCGTGCCTCTCGCGGCAGGGGGCATCTATGGCTACACCTTC. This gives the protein CSVPLAAGGIYGYTF.

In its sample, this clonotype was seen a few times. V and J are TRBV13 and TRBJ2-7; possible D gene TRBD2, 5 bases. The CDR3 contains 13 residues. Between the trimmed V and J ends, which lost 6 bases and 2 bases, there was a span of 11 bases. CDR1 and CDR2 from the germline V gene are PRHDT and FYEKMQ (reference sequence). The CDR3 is CASRLDGTYEQYF. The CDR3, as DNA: TGTGCCAGCAGGCTAGACGGGACCTACGAGCAGTACTTC.

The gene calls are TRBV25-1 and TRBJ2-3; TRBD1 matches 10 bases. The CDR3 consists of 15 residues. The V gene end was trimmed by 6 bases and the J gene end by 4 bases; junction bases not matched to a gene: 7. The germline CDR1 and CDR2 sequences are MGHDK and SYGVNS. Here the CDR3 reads CASRGQGFSSDTQYF. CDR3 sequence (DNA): TGTGCCAGCAGGGGACAGGGGTTTTCGTCAGATACGCAGTATTTT.

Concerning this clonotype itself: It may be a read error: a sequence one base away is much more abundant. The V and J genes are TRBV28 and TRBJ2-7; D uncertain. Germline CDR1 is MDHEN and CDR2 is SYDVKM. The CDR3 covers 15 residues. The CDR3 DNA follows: TGTACCAGCAGTTTACGCCCCGGCCCGTCCTACGAGCAGTACTTC. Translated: CTSSLRPGPSYEQYF.

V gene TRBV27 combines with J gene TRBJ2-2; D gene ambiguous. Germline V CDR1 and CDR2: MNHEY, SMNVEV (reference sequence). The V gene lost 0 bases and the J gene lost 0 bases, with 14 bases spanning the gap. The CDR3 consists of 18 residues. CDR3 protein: CASSLSISAKANTGELFF. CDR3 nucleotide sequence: TGTGCCAGCAGTTTATCGATTTCAGCGAAAGCGAACACCGGGGAGCTGTTTTTT.

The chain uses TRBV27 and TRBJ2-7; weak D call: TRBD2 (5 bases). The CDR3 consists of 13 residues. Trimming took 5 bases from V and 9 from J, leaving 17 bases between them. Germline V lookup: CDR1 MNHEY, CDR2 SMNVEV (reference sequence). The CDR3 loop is CASSGFGLDAQYF. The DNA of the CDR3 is TGTGCCAGCAGTGGCTTCGGACTGGACGCGCAGTACTTC.

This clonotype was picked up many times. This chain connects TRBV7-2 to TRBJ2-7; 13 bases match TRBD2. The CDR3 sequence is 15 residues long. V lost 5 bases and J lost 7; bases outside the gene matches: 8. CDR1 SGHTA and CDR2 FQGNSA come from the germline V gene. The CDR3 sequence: CASSRPTSGRAEQYF. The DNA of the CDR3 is TGTGCCAGCAGCCGCCCAACTAGCGGGAGGGCGGAGCAGTACTTC.

CDR3 protein: CASREGWTGELFF. The CDR3 nucleotides are TGTGCCAGCAGGGAGGGGTGGACCGGGGAGCTGTTTTTT. The V and J genes are TRBV27 and TRBJ2-2; a weak D match, TRBD2 (6 bases). V was trimmed by 6 bases and J by 5 bases, leaving 10 bases between them. The CDR3 is 13 residues long. In germline, CDR1 is MNHEY, CDR2 SMNVEV (reference sequence).

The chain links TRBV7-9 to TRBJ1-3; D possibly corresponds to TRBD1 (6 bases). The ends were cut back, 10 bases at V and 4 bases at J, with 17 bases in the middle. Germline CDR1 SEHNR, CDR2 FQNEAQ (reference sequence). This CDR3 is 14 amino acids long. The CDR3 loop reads CATPGGQGGNTIYF. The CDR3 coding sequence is TGTGCCACCCCTGGGGGGCAGGGCGGAAACACCATATATTTT.

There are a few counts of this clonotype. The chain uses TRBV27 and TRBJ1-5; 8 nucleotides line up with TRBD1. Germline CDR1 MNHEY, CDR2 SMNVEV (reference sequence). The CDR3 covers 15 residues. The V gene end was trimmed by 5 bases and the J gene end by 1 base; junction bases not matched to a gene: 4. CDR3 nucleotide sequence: TGTGCCAGCAGTGCGGGACAGGTGAGCAATCAGCCCCAGCATTTT. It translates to CASSAGQVSNQPQHF.

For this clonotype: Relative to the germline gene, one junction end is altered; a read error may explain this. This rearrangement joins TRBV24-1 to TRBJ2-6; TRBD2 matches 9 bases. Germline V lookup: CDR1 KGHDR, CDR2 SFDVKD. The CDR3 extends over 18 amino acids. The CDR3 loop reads CATSDPTSGTSEANVLTF. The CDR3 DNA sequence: TGTGCCACCAGTGACCCGACTAGCGGAACCTCTGAGGCCAACGTCCTGACTTTC.

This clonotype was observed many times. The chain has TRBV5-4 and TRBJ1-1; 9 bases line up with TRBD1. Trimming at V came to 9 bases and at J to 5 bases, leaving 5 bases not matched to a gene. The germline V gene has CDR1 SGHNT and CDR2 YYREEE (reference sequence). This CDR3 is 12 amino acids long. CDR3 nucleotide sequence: TGTGCCACCGGACAGGGGCGGACTGAAGCTTTCTTT. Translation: CATGQGRTEAFF.

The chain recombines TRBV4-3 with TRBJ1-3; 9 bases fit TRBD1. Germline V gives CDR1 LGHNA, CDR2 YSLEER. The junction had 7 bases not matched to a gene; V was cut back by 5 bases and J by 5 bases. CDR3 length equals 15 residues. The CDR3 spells CASSEGTGPRNTIYF. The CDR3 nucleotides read TGCGCCAGCAGCGAGGGGACAGGGCCTCGAAACACCATATATTTT.